This T cell receptor beta chain is from a study of blood T cell repertoires in COVID-19. Generated by immunoSEQ multiplex PCR, the TCRdb table keeps only in-frame clones and is missing some. The sample shows about 360,000 clones, 70% to 90% of them seen only once. Trimming cost V 5 bases and J 11 bases; bases outside gene matches: 17. The CDR3 is made up of 15 amino acids. Germline V gives CDR1 SEHNR, CDR2 FQNEAQ (reference sequence). This chain connects TRBV7-9 to TRBJ1-1, with 7 bases matching TRBD1. The clonotype was recovered from a human donor in a cohort sampled during active COVID-19. Sequenced sample: peripheral blood. Written as DNA, the CDR3 is TGTGCCAGCAGCCGCTTCACAAACGACAGGGTTGGGGCTTTCTTT. It encodes CASSRFTNDRVGAFF. The whole variable domain, remainder taken from reference TRBV7-9 and TRBJ1-1, is DTGVSQNPRHKITKRGQNVTFRCDPISEHNRLYWYRQTLGQGPEFLTYFQNEAQLEKSRLLSDRFSAERPKGSFSTLEIQRTEQGDSAMYLCASSRFTNDRVGAFFGQGTRLTVV.